The next 9 T cell receptor beta chains were all read from a single sample in a study of blood T cell repertoires in COVID-19 (dated by TCRdb to between 2020 and 2021). Library creation used the immunoSEQ multiplex PCR assay. The clones in this table, taken by TCRdb from immuneACCESS, are in-frame only. Not every clone is retained; where verified, under half of the shortfall comes from an unresolved V gene, and the cause of the rest is unknown. For this sample the table gives approximately 500,000 clones, of which 85% to 90% were detected only once. Clones ranked in the top ten supply roughly 1% of the sample. Sequencing was performed on peripheral blood. These receptors were obtained from a man younger than 35 with COVID-19, enrolled during active disease.

The CDR3, as DNA: TGTGCCAGCAGTTACTCGAGCTTGTATGGCTACACCTTC. This gives the protein CASSYSSLYGYTF. V and J are TRBV6-5 and TRBJ1-2; D ambiguous. The germline V gene encodes CDR1 MNHEY and CDR2 SVGAGI. Trimming took off 0 bases at V and 5 bases at J, with 7 bases between the two ends. The CDR3 contains 13 residues.

The chain employs TRBV29-1 and TRBJ1-2, with a weak D call TRBD1 (5 bases). Germline lookup yields CDR1 SQVTM and CDR2 ANQGSEA. The V end lost 5 bases, the J end lost 0 bases, and 22 bases lay between the germline ends. This CDR3 region has 17 residues. CDR3 bases: TGCAGCGTTCACTTCCCTCGGGGGGTCTCGACTAACTATGGCTACACCTTC. Its translation: CSVHFPRGVSTNYGYTF.

A single count supports this clone. The chain couples TRBV18 to TRBJ1-1; TRBD1 agrees at 8 bases. The CDR3 spans 12 residues. Trimming removed 3 bases from V and 6 bases from J; junction bases left unmatched: 0. CDR1 KGHSH and CDR2 LQKENI come from the germline V gene. The CDR3 nucleotides read TGTGCCAGCTCACCGGGACAGGCTGAAGCTTTCTTT. It is translated as CASSPGQAEAFF.

V gene TRBV6-5 combines with J gene TRBJ1-5, with D unclear. Germline loops: CDR1 MNHEY, CDR2 SVGAGI. Trimming shortened V by 6 bases and J by 3 bases, and 9 bases separated the two germline ends. The CDR3 extends over 13 amino acids. CDR3 residues: CASRLRDNQPQHF. The DNA for the CDR3 is TGTGCCAGCAGATTACGGGACAATCAGCCCCAGCATTTT.

This rearrangement joins TRBV6-4 to TRBJ2-3; 8 bases agree with TRBD2. The CDR3 loop spans 16 amino acids. V shed 3 bases, J shed 2 bases, and the junction held 7 bases outside the gene matches. Germline-derived CDR1 and CDR2 are MRHNA and SNTAGT. CDR3 in amino acids: CASSESGSWDTDTQYF. Written as DNA, the CDR3 is TGTGCCAGCAGTGAAAGCGGGAGTTGGGACACAGATACGCAGTATTTT.

The V call is TRBV7-9, the J call TRBJ1-2; unclear D gene. This CDR3 contains 15 residues. Trimming took off 2 bases at V and 4 bases at J, with 14 bases between the two ends. In germline, CDR1 is SEHNR, CDR2 FQNEAQ (reference sequence). CDR3 bases: TGTGCCAGCAGCTTAACGACTGTACCACTCTATGGCTACACCTTC. Translating gives CASSLTTVPLYGYTF.

This clone was counted a single time. The rearrangement links TRBV7-3 to TRBJ2-2, with D tentatively TRBD2 (5 bases). Germline CDR1 and CDR2: SGHTA and FQGTGA. The CDR3 totals 12 residues. V lost 5 bases to trimming and J lost 7 bases, with 8 bases between them. The DNA of the CDR3 is TGTGCCAGCAGCCCCCGGGACGGGGAGCTGTTTTTT. Its translation is CASSPRDGELFF.

The rearrangement joins TRBV2 to TRBJ2-7; 8 bases align to TRBD2. The CDR3 sequence is 13 residues long. The V segment lost 5 bases and the J segment 3 bases; nucleotides outside the gene matches: 3. CDR1 and CDR2 (germline): SNHLY, FYNNEI. CDR3 DNA: TGTGCCAGCAGTAGCGGGAGAGGCTACGAGCAGTACTTC. Residues: CASSSGRGYEQYF.

The chain carries TRBV2 and TRBJ1-5, with TRBD1 identical over 8 bases. The CDR3 spans 15 residues. From germline, CDR1 is SNHLY and CDR2 FYNNEI. Trimming at V came to 5 bases and at J to 1 base, leaving 4 bases not matched to a gene. The CDR3 DNA is TGTGCCAGCAGTCAACAGGGGGTCAGCAATCAGCCCCAGCATTTT. Translating it yields CASSQQGVSNQPQHF. Looking up the rest from reference TRBV2 and TRBJ1-5 gives the full variable domain: EPEVTQTPSHQVTQMGQEVILRCVPISNHLYFYWYRQILGQKVEFLVSFYNNEISEKSEIFDDQFSVERPDGSNFTLKIRSTKLEDSAMYFCASSQQGVSNQPQHFGDGTRLSIL.